This T cell receptor beta chain comes out of a study of cytomegalovirus exposure and HLA in healthy donors. Across the whole study: An earlier analysis identified 120 million or so unique TCR beta sequences in approximately 170 million T cells. An early release of data contained 70 million to 95 million unique TCRs, which came from HLA-typed donors.

The V end lost 6 bases, the J end lost 4 bases, and 19 bases lay between the germline ends. This CDR3 has 16 amino acids. Germline CDR1 is SGHVS and CDR2 is FQNEAQ. Each of the donors was a healthy bone marrow donor. The PCR was carried out with 60 Vbeta primers and 13 Jbeta primers. TCRdb's table, derived via immunoSEQ multiplex PCR, lists solely in-frame clones and lacks some. The data contain about 220,000 clones, around 76% of them seen just once; the ten biggest clones take up approximately 0.63%. The chain joins TRBV7-8 to TRBJ1-5, with D perhaps TRBD1 (5 bases). This sequence was found in a man aged 18 to 29 in good health and CMV-seronegative. Sequencing input: PBMCs. The CDR3 bases are TGTGCCAGCAGGCTAACATCAGGGATGGGGAATCAGCCCCAGCATTTT. Its protein product is CASRLTSGMGNQPQHF.